The clone carrying this TCR beta chain has only one observation. These data are taken from a study of cytomegalovirus exposure and HLA in healthy donors. The PCR had 60 Vbeta and 13 Jbeta primers. Only in-frame clones appear in the TCRdb table, and some are missing; sequencing was by immunoSEQ multiplex PCR. In the table there are more than 200,000 clones, about 84% of which are singletons. Germline loops: CDR1 SEHNR, CDR2 FQNEAQ (reference sequence). Trimming shortened V by 7 bases and J by 5 bases, and 12 bases separated the two germline ends. This CDR3 contains 12 residues. The sequencing input was PBMCs. The chain carries TRBV7-9 and TRBJ2-7; D is possibly TRBD2 (6 bases). This clonotype originated in a human donor in good health. CDR3 residues: CASTGDPNEQYF. In DNA form, the CDR3 reads TGTGCCAGCACGGGGGATCCCAACGAGCAGTACTTC.